The 29 T cell receptor beta chains reported below all come from one sample, sequenced in a study of regulatory T cells in long-lasting Graves disease. Arm-PCR of CDR3 regions and iRepertoire HTBI primers were used to build TCR beta libraries. TCRdb processed the multiplex PCR reads anew with MiXCR; each CDR3 protein has one entry. Here the sample spans under 450,000 distinct CDR3 sequences, 23% being singletons. Time point noted: persistent/refractory GD, antithyroid drugs over 5 years with positive TRAb. The TCR library was made from RNA that had been extracted from PBMCs in TRIzol. The sample here was peripheral blood mononuclear cells (PBMCs), taken when the disease was refractory, from a patient treated with antithyroid drugs. The receptor set was obtained from a female donor with Graves disease.

The CDR3 protein is CASSRGIKETQYF. DNA for the CDR3: TGTGCCAGCAGCCGAGGGATAAAAGAGACCCAGTACTTC. The chain links TRBV7-3 to TRBJ2-5; tentatively, D is TRBD2 (5 bases). This CDR3 spans 13 amino acids. V gave up 5 bases and J gave up 3 bases, with 10 bases separating them. Germline CDR1 is SGHTA and CDR2 is FQGTGA. Combining the CDR3 with reference TRBV7-3 and TRBJ2-5 gives the whole variable domain GAGVSQTPSNKVTEKGKYVELRCDPISGHTALYWYRQSLGQGPEFLIYFQGTGAADDSGLPNDRFFAVRPEGSVSTLKIQRTERGDSAVYLCASSRGIKETQYFGPGTRLLVL.

This clonotype appeared a few times. The chain links TRBV6-1 to TRBJ2-7; 8 nucleotides align to TRBD1. The CDR3 length is 15 residues. CDR1 MNHNS and CDR2 SASEGT come from the germline V gene. The V segment lost 6 bases and the J segment 3 bases; nucleotides outside the gene matches: 10. The CDR3 sequence is CASRERQGTYYEQYF. CDR3 in DNA: TGTGCCAGCAGAGAAAGACAGGGGACCTACTACGAGCAGTACTTC.

The table lists this clonotype with many counts. CDR3: CASSLESSGNTIYF. CDR3 DNA sequence: TGTGCCAGCAGTTTAGAAAGCTCTGGAAACACCATATATTTT. The rearrangement joins TRBV28 to TRBJ1-3; D call uncertain. Trimming took off 2 bases at V and 0 bases at J, with 5 bases between the two ends. Germline CDR1 and CDR2: MDHEN and SYDVKM. This CDR3 has 14 amino acids.

The table lists this clonotype with a count of one. The junction does not match germline at one end; this may be a read error. V is TRBV5-1 and J is TRBJ1-2, with D perhaps TRBD1 (6 bases). The germline V gene encodes CDR1 SGHRS and CDR2 YFSETQ. The CDR3 runs to 14 residues. The chain's CDR3 is CTSSSGQPTYGYTF. CDR3 DNA: TGCACCAGCAGCTCGGGACAACCGACCTATGGCTACACCTTC.

This clonotype has at least ten counts. CDR3 in amino acids: CASSRSGTSAQETQYF. Written as DNA, the CDR3 is TGTGCCAGCAGCCGCTCCGGGACTTCGGCGCAAGAGACCCAGTACTTC. The V gene is TRBV28, the J gene TRBJ2-5, with D perhaps TRBD2 (6 bases). The V gene lost 6 bases and the J gene lost 2 bases, with 19 bases spanning the gap. Per germline, CDR1 MDHEN and CDR2 SYDVKM. CDR3 size: 16 residues.

This clonotype appeared many times. The chain joins TRBV7-2 to TRBJ2-2, with D possibly TRBD2 on 5 matching bases. The ends were cut back, 2 bases at V and 0 bases at J, with 10 bases in the middle. The CDR3 consists of 16 residues. Germline V CDR1 and CDR2: SGHTA, FQGNSA. The DNA for the CDR3 is TGTGCCAGCAGCTTAATGGCCGGGACGAACACCGGGGAGCTGTTTTTT. Its translation: CASSLMAGTNTGELFF.

This clonotype has only a few counts. The chain links TRBV7-9 to TRBJ2-7, with TRBD2 as a possible D gene (6 bases). Trimming left V 5 bases short and J 4 bases short, with 15 bases between. The CDR3 is made up of 14 amino acids. CDR1 SEHNR and CDR2 FQNEAQ come from the germline V gene (reference sequence). CDR3 DNA: TGTGCCAGCAGCATAGGGGTCCGGGAGTACGAGCAGTACTTC. Amino acid sequence: CASSIGVREYEQYF.

This clonotype was counted at least ten times. This sequence joins TRBV6-1 and TRBJ2-7; weak D call: TRBD1 (6 bases). Trimming pared 10 bases from V and 3 bases from J, leaving 13 bases between. The V gene's germline CDR1 is MNHNS and CDR2 SASEGT. The CDR3 totals 12 residues. The DNA for the CDR3 is TGTGCCACCTGGACAGCCAACTACGAGCAGTACTTC. It yields the protein CATWTANYEQYF.

This clonotype was found many times. The gene calls are TRBV2 and TRBJ1-4; 8 bases match TRBD1. The CDR3 runs 14 residues. J lost 5 bases, V lost 8 bases, and 7 bases had no gene match. The germline V gene encodes CDR1 SNHLY and CDR2 FYNNEI. This chain's CDR3 is CASGWTGRNEKLFF. The CDR3 DNA reads as TGTGCCAGCGGGTGGACAGGGAGGAATGAAAAACTGTTTTTT.

The rearrangement links TRBV7-9 to TRBJ2-7, with unresolved D. The CDR3 length is 15 residues. Germline values: CDR1 SEHNR, CDR2 FQNEAQ (reference sequence). Trimming took 5 bases from V and 5 from J, leaving 19 bases between them. DNA of the CDR3: TGTGCCAGCAGCCCTCCGCCCCCCGGACCTGACGAGCAGTACTTC. It specifies CASSPPPPGPDEQYF. The full variable domain, completed using reference TRBV7-9 and TRBJ2-7, is DTGVSQNPRHKITKRGQNVTFRCDPISEHNRLYWYRQTLGQGPEFLTYFQNEAQLEKSRLLSDRFSAERPKGSFSTLEIQRTEQGDSAMYLCASSPPPPGPDEQYFGPGTRLTVT.

This clonotype was picked up many times. This chain joins TRBV28 and TRBJ1-2; no clear D. This CDR3 has 16 residues. The germline V gene encodes CDR1 MDHEN and CDR2 SYDVKM. V shed 0 bases and J shed 3 bases, with 14 bases lying between them. The CDR3: CASSLWVGSDYYGYTF. The CDR3 nucleotides are TGTGCCAGCAGTTTATGGGTGGGCAGCGACTACTATGGCTACACCTTC.

This clonotype was detected a few times. This rearrangement joins TRBV10-3 to TRBJ1-5, with D possibly matching TRBD1 (5 bases). Germline-derived CDR1 and CDR2 are ENHRY and SYGVKD. The CDR3 is 14 amino acids. V was pared by 4 bases and J by 6 bases, with 13 bases between. In nucleotides, the CDR3 is TGTGCCATCAGTGTGGGCAGGGAGGGTCAGCCCCAGCATTTT. Translation gives CAISVGREGQPQHF.

In its sample, this clonotype was seen a few times. This chain joins TRBV29-1 and TRBJ1-2; the D is unclear. The CDR3 is made up of 12 amino acids. Germline CDR1 and CDR2: SQVTM and ANQGSEA. Between the trimmed V and J ends, which lost 4 bases and 4 bases, there was a span of 10 bases. The chain's CDR3 is CSVVSGSYGYTF. The CDR3 DNA reads as TGCAGCGTTGTTTCCGGGAGCTATGGCTACACCTTC.

V gene TRBV10-3 combines with J gene TRBJ1-2, with D maybe TRBD1 (6 bases). Trimming pared 10 bases from V and 5 bases from J, leaving 20 bases between. This CDR3 contains 14 residues. Germline loops: CDR1 ENHRY, CDR2 SYGVKD. CDR3 sequence (DNA): TGTGCCACCACGGCGGGGGGGGCCATTTATGGCTACACCTTC. Translated: CATTAGGAIYGYTF.

This clonotype was observed many times. The V and J genes are TRBV28 and TRBJ2-2, with 7 nucleotides matching TRBD1. The CDR3 sequence is 15 residues long. V lost 7 bases to trimming and J lost 4 bases; unmatched junction nucleotides: 9. The germline V gene encodes CDR1 MDHEN and CDR2 SYDVKM. The DNA of the CDR3 is TGTGCCAGCAACATACAGGGGAGTCGCACCGGGGAGCTGTTTTTT. Protein: CASNIQGSRTGELFF.

The gene calls are TRBV7-2 and TRBJ1-1; D may be TRBD1 (6 bases). The V and J ends lost 5 bases and 5 bases respectively, with 12 bases between them. CDR1 SGHTA and CDR2 FQGNSA come from the germline V gene. CDR3 length: 13 residues. CDR3 residues: CASSRIDRTEAFF. In DNA, the CDR3 is TGTGCCAGCAGCCGAATTGACAGGACTGAAGCTTTCTTT.

This clonotype was counted a few times. The V gene is TRBV25-1, the J gene TRBJ2-3; D gene unclear. Deletions cut 8 bases from V and 1 base from J, with 7 bases between. Germline V lookup: CDR1 MGHDK, CDR2 SYGVNS. The CDR3 consists of 12 residues. The CDR3 loop is CASAQGTDTQYF. DNA of the CDR3: TGTGCCAGCGCCCAGGGCACAGATACGCAGTATTTT.

This clonotype was detected a few times. The V and J genes are TRBV20-1 and TRBJ2-7; 12 bases agree with TRBD2. The J segment lost 6 bases and the V segment lost 6 bases, leaving 6 bases of the junction unmatched. The CDR3 sequence is 13 residues long. Germline values: CDR1 DFQATT, CDR2 SNEGSKA (reference sequence). In DNA, the CDR3 is TGCAGTGCCAAACTAGCGGGGGGACCCGAGCAGTACTTC. It encodes CSAKLAGGPEQYF.

At least ten counts were recorded for this clonotype. The chain employs TRBV6-2 or TRBV6-3 and TRBJ1-1; D is undetermined. Germline lookup yields CDR1 MNHEY and CDR2 SVGEGT. V dropped 2 bases and J dropped 1 base, with 17 bases sitting between them. The CDR3 contains 17 residues. The CDR3 spells CASSYARSSRKNTEAFF. In nucleotides, the CDR3 is TGTGCCAGCAGTTACGCGAGGAGCAGCAGAAAGAACACTGAAGCTTTCTTT.

This rearrangement joins TRBV2 to TRBJ2-6; D possibly uses TRBD1 or TRBD2 (5 bases each). The CDR3 spans 16 residues. CDR1 SNHLY and CDR2 FYNNEI come from the germline V gene. Trimming removed 4 bases at V and 0 bases at J, with 10 bases between. The CDR3 loop is CASSARGVSGANVLTF. Here the CDR3 DNA reads TGTGCCAGCAGTGCAAGAGGGGTCTCTGGGGCCAACGTCCTGACTTTC.

The CDR3 here is CASSYSTGASTNEQFF. The CDR3 nucleotides are TGTGCCAGCAGTTACTCGACAGGGGCCTCAACCAATGAGCAGTTCTTC. The V and J genes are TRBV6-5 and TRBJ2-1, with 8 bases identical to TRBD1. This CDR3 spans 16 amino acids. With V trimmed by 0 bases and J by 6 bases, 7 bases remained unmatched. Germline-derived CDR1 and CDR2 are MNHEY and SVGAGI.

This sequence joins TRBV7-6 and TRBJ1-1, with D tentatively TRBD1 (6 bases). Deletions cut 4 bases from V and 6 bases from J, with 12 bases between. Germline-derived CDR1 and CDR2 are SGHVS and FNYEAQ. The length of the CDR3 is 13 residues. The CDR3, as DNA: TGTGCCAGCAGCTCACTTGGGGGCCCTGAAGCTTTCTTT. It translates to CASSSLGGPEAFF. Filled out from reference TRBV7-6 and TRBJ1-1, the complete variable domain reads GAGVSQSPRYKVTKRGQDVALRCDPISGHVSLYWYRQALGQGPEFLTYFNYEAQQDKSGLPNDRFSAERPEGSISTLTIQRTEQRDSAMYRCASSSLGGPEAFFGQGTRLTVV.

The chain carries TRBV20-1 and TRBJ2-1, with D unclear. Germline V lookup: CDR1 DFQATT, CDR2 SNEGSKA (reference sequence). V lost 3 bases and J lost 0, with 3 bases in between. The CDR3 has 12 amino acids. This chain's CDR3 is CSASGSYNEQFF. CDR3 nucleotide sequence: TGCAGTGCTAGCGGCTCCTACAATGAGCAGTTCTTC.

This clonotype was found many times. This chain joins TRBV20-1 and TRBJ2-5; possible D gene TRBD1, 6 bases. This CDR3 spans 15 amino acids. CDR1 DFQATT and CDR2 SNEGSKA come from the germline V gene (reference sequence). Trimming shortened V by 0 bases and J by 5 bases, and 16 bases separated the two germline ends. CDR3 coding DNA: TGCAGTGCTAGAGATATCAGGCTCACAGGGGAGACCCAGTACTTC. Translation: CSARDIRLTGETQYF.

In this sample, this clonotype turned up many times. The chain carries TRBV4-1 and TRBJ1-2, with D maybe TRBD1 (5 bases). Germline V CDR1 and CDR2: MGHRA, YSYEKL. The CDR3 is made up of 17 amino acids. The V gene lost 0 bases and the J gene lost 2 bases, with 16 bases spanning the gap. CDR3 DNA sequence: TGCGCCAGCAGCCAAGAAAGGGACGTAAGGGTAAACTATGGCTACACCTTC. The encoded protein is CASSQERDVRVNYGYTF.

V and J are TRBV19 and TRBJ2-7, with 9 bases matching TRBD2. Trimming took 9 bases from V and 6 from J; bases not matched to a gene: 9. Germline V CDR1 and CDR2: LNHDA, SQIVND (reference sequence). The CDR3 extends over 13 amino acids. The CDR3: CASGTSRGLEQYF. Here the CDR3 DNA reads TGTGCCAGCGGGACTAGCCGGGGTCTCGAGCAGTACTTC.

This clonotype has only a few counts. The chain carries TRBV11-2 and TRBJ2-2; 7 bases are shared with TRBD2. The CDR3 covers 18 residues. CDR1 SGHAT and CDR2 FQNNGV come from the germline V gene. The V segment lost 4 bases and the J segment 15 bases; nucleotides outside the gene matches: 26. CDR3 protein: CASSSPRGGSNTGERVFF. DNA for the CDR3: TGTGCCAGCAGCTCCCCCCGGGGCGGGAGTAATACCGGGGAGAGGGTGTTTTTT.

This clonotype was seen a few times. With a much larger clone just one base away, this may be a read error. The V call is TRBV28, the J call TRBJ1-2; D perhaps matches TRBD1 (6 bases). This CDR3 contains 15 residues. Per the germline V gene, CDR1 is MDHEN and CDR2 is SYDVKM. With 6 bases removed from V and 6 bases from J, the gap between germline ends came to 20 bases. DNA of the CDR3: TGTGCCAGCAGCTCTTGGGGGGGGGCTGACCATGGCTACACCTTC. Its protein product is CASSSWGGADHGYTF.

This chain uses TRBV7-9 with TRBJ2-7; possibly TRBD1 for D (5 bases). The CDR3 has 13 amino acids. CDR1 is SEHNR, CDR2 FQNEAQ, per germline (reference sequence). Trimming took off 3 bases at V and 3 bases at J, with 9 bases between the two ends. CDR3 in DNA: TGTGCCAGCAGCTTCGTAGGACACTACGAGCAGTACTTC. It encodes CASSFVGHYEQYF.